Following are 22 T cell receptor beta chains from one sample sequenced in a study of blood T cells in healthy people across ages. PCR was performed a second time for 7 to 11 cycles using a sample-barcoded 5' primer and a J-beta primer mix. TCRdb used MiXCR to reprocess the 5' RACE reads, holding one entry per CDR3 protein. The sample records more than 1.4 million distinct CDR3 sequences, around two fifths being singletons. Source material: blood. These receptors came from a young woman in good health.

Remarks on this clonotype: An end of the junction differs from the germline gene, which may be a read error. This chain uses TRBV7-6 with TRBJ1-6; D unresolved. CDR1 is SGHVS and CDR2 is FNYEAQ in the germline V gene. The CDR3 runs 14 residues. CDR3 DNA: TGTGCCAGCAGCATAATCGTCGGTAATCCACCCCTCCACTTT. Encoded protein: CASSIIVGNPPLHF.

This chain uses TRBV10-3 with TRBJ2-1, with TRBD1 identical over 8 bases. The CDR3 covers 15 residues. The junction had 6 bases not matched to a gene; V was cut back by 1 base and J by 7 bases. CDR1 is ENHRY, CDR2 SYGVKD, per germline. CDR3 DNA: TGTGCCATCAGTGAGTTTCAGGGGGCGCGGAATGAGCAGTTCTTC. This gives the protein CAISEFQGARNEQFF.

As DNA, the CDR3 is TGCGCCAGCACGACTAGCGGTACAGATACGCAGTATTTT. Translating gives CASTTSGTDTQYF. The chain uses TRBV5-1 and TRBJ2-3, with TRBD2 identical over 9 bases. Germline CDR1 is SGHRS and CDR2 is YFSETQ. The CDR3 is 13 amino acids. V shed 6 bases, J shed 3 bases, and the junction held 2 bases outside the gene matches.

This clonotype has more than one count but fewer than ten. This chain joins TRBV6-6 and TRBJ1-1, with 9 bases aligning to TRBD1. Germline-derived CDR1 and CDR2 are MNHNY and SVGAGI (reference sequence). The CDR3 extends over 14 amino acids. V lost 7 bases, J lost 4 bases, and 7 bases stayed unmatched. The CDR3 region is CASIEQGAGTEAFF. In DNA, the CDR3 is TGTGCCAGCATCGAACAGGGGGCGGGCACTGAAGCTTTCTTT.

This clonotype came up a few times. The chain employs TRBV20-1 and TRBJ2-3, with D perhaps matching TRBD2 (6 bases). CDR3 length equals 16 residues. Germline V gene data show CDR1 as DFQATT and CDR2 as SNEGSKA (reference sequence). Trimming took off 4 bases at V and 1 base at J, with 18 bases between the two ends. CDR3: CSANPRKASGTDTQYF. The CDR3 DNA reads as TGCAGTGCTAATCCCCGAAAGGCTAGCGGCACAGATACGCAGTATTTT.

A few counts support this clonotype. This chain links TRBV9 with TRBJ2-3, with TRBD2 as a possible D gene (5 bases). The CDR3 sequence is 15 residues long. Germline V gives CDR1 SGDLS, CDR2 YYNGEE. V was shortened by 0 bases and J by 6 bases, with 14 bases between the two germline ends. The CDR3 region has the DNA TGTGCCAGCAGCGTAGCGGCCTTGCCGGGGGATACGCAGTATTTT. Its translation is CASSVAALPGDTQYF.

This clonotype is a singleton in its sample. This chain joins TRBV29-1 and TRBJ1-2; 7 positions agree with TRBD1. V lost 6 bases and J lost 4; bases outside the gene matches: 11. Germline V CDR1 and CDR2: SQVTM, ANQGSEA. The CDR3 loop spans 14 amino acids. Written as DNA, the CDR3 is TGCAGCGTAGTCACAGGGGAAGGGGGCTATGGCTACACCTTC. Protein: CSVVTGEGGYGYTF.

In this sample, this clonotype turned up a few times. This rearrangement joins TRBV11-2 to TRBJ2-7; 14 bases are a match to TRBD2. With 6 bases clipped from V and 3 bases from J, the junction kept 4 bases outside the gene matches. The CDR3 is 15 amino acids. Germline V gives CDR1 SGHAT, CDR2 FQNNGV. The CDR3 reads CASSRLAGGIYEQYF. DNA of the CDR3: TGTGCCAGCAGTCGACTAGCGGGAGGGATCTACGAGCAGTACTTC.

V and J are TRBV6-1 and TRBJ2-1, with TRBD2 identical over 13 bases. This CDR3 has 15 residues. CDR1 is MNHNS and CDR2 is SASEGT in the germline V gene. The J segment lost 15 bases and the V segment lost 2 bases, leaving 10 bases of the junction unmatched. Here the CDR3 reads CASSEPLAGGPSPFF. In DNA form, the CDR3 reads TGTGCCAGCAGTGAACCACTAGCGGGAGGGCCCTCACCGTTCTTC.

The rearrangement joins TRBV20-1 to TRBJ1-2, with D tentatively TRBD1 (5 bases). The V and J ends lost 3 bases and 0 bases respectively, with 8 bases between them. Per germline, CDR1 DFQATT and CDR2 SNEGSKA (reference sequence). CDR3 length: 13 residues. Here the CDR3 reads CSASRGANYGYTF. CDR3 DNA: TGCAGTGCTAGCAGAGGGGCTAACTATGGCTACACCTTC.

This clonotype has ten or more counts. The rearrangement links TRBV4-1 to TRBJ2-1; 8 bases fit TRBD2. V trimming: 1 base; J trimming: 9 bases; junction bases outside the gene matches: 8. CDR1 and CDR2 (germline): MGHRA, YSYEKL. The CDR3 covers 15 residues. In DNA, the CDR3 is TGCGCCAGCAGCCAAGGCGGGGGGACTGTCACTGAGCAGTTCTTC. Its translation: CASSQGGGTVTEQFF.

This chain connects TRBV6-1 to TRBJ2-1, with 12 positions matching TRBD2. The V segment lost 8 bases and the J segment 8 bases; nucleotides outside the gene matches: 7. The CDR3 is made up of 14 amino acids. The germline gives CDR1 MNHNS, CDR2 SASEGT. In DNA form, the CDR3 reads TGTGCCAGCGAAACTAGCGGGAGGTCCCATGAGCAGTTCTTC. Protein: CASETSGRSHEQFF.

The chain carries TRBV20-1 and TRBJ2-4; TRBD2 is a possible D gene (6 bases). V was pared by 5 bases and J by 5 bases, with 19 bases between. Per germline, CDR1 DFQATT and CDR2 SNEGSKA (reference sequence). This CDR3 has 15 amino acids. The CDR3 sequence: CSAETTGLVENIQYF. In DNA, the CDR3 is TGCAGTGCTGAGACTACGGGACTGGTGGAAAACATTCAGTACTTC.

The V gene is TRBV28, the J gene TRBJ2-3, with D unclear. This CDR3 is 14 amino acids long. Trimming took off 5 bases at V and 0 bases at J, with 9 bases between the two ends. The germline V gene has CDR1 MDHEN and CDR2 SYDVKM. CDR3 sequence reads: CASSLESSTDTQYF. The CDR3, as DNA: TGTGCCAGCAGTCTAGAAAGTAGCACAGATACGCAGTATTTT.

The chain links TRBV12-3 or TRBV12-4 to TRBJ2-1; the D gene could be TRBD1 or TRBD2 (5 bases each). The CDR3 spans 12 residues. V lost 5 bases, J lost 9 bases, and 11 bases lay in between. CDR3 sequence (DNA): TGTGCCAGCAGTAGAGGGGAAAGTGAGCAGTTCTTC. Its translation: CASSRGESEQFF.

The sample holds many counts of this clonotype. The CDR3 region is CASSPGGIADNEQFF. The CDR3 nucleotides are TGTGCCAGCAGCCCAGGGGGCATAGCGGACAATGAGCAGTTCTTC. The rearrangement links TRBV7-2 to TRBJ2-1; 8 bases match TRBD1. Germline lookup yields CDR1 SGHTA and CDR2 FQGNSA. The CDR3 is made up of 15 amino acids. Trimming at V came to 5 bases and at J to 5 bases, leaving 8 bases not matched to a gene.

The CDR3 sequence is CASSLAHGGGELFF. For the CDR3, the DNA is TGCGCCAGCAGCTTGGCCCATGGAGGCGGGGAGCTGTTTTTT. The gene calls are TRBV5-1 and TRBJ2-2; weak D call: TRBD2 (5 bases). Germline V lookup: CDR1 SGHRS, CDR2 YFSETQ. The V and J ends lost 0 bases and 7 bases respectively, with 10 bases between them. CDR3 length equals 14 residues.

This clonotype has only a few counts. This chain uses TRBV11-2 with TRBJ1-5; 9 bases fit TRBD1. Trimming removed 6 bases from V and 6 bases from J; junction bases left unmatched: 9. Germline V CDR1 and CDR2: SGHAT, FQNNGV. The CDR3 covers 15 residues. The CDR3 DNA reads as TGTGCCAGCAGACAAGGGACAGGGCCGGGTCAGCCCCAGCATTTT. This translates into CASRQGTGPGQPQHF.

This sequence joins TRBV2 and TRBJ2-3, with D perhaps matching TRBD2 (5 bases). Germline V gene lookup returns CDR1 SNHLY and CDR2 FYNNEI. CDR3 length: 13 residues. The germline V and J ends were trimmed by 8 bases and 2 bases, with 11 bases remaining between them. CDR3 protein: CASRGFTTDTQYF. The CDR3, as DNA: TGTGCCAGCCGGGGTTTCACCACAGATACGCAGTATTTT.

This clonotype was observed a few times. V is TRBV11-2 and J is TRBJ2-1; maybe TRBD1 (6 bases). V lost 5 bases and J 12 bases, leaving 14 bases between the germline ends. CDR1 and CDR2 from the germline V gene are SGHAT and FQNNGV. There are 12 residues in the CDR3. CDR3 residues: CASSTLQGRQFF. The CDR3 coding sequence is TGTGCCAGCAGCACCCTACAGGGCCGGCAGTTCTTC.

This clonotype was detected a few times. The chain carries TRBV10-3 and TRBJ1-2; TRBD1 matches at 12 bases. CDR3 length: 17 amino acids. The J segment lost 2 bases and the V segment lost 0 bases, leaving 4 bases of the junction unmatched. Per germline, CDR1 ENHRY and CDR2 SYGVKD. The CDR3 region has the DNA TGTGCCATCAGTGAGTCGGGCGGGACAGGGGGCAACTATGGCTACACCTTC. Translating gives CAISESGGTGGNYGYTF.

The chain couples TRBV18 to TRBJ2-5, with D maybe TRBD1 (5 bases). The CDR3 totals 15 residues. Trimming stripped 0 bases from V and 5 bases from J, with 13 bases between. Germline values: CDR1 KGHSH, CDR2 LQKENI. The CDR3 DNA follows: TGTGCCAGCTCACCACCGAACAGGCCGAGGGAGACCCAGTACTTC. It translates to CASSPPNRPRETQYF.